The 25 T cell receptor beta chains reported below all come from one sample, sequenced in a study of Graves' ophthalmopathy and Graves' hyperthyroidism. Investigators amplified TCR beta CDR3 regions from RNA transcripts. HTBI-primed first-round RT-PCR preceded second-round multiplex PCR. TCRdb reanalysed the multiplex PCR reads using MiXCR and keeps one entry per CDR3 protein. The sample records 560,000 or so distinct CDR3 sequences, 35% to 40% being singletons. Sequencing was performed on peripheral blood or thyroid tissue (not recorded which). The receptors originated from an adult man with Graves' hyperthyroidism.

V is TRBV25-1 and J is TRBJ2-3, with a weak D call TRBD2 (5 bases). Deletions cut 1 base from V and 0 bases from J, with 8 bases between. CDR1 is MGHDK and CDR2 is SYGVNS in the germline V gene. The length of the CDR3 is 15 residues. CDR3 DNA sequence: TGTGCCAGCAGTGAATTAAGAGGGAGCACAGATACGCAGTATTTT. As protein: CASSELRGSTDTQYF.

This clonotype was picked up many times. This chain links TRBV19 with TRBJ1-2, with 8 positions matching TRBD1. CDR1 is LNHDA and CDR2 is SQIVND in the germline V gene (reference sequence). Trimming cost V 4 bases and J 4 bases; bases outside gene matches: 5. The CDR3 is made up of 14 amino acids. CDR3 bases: TGTGCCAGTAGTACTCGGACAGGGACCTATGGCTACACCTTC. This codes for CASSTRTGTYGYTF.

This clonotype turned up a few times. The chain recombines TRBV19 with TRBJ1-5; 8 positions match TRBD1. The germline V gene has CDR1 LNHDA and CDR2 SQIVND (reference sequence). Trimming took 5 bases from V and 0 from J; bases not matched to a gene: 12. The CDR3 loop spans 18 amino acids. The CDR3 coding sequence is TGTGCCAGTAGTCCCGGGTACCGGGACAGGCGTAGCAATCAGCCCCAGCATTTT. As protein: CASSPGYRDRRSNQPQHF.

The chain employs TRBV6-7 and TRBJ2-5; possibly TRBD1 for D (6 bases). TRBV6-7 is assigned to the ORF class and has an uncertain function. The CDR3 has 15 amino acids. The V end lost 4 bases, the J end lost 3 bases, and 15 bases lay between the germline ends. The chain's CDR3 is CASSSKQGPKETQYF. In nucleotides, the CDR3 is TGTGCCAGCAGTTCCAAACAGGGTCCTAAAGAGACCCAGTACTTC.

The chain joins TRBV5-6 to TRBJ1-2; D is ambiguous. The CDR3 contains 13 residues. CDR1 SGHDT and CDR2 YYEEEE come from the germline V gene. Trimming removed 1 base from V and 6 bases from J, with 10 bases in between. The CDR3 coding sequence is TGTGCCAGCAGCTTGCCCGGCGCGGATGGCTACACCTTC. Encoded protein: CASSLPGADGYTF. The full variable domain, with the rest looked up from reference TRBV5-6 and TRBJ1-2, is DAGVTQSPTHLIKTRGQQVTLRCSPKSGHDTVSWYQQALGQGPQFIFQYYEEEERQRGNFPDRFSGHQFPNYSSELNVNALLLGDSALYLCASSLPGADGYTFGSGTRLTVV.

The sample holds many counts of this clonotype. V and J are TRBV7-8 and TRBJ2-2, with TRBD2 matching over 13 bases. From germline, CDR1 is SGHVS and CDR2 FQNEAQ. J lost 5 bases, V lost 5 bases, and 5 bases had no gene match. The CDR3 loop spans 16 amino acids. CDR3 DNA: TGTGCCAGCAGCCCTAGACTAGCGGGAGGAACCGGGGAGCTGTTTTTT. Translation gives CASSPRLAGGTGELFF. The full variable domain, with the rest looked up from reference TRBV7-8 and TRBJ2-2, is GAGVSQSPRYKVAKRGQDVALRCDPISGHVSLFWYQQALGQGPEFLTYFQNEAQLDKSGLPSDRFFAERPEGSVSTLKIQRTQQEDSAVYLCASSPRLAGGTGELFFGEGSRLTVL.

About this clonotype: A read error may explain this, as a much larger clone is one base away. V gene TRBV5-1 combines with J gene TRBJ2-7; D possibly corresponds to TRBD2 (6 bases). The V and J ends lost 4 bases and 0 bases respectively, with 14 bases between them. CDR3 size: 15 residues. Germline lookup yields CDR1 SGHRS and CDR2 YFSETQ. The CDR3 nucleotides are TGCGCCAGCAGCGTGATCATCGGGAGCTCCTACGAGCAGTACTTC. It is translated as CASSVIIGSSYEQYF.

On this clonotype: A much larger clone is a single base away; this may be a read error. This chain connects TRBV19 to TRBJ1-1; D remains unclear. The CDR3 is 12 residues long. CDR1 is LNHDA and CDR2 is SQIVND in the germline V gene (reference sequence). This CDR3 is CAGRWANTEAFF. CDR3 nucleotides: TGTGCCGGTAGATGGGCGAACACTGAAGCTTTCTTT.

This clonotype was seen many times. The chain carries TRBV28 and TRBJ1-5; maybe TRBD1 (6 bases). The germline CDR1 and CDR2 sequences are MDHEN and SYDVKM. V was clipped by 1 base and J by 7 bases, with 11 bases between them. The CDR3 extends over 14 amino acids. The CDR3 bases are TGTGCCAGCAGTTTATCAGGGGAGGGCCAGCCCCAGCATTTT. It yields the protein CASSLSGEGQPQHF.

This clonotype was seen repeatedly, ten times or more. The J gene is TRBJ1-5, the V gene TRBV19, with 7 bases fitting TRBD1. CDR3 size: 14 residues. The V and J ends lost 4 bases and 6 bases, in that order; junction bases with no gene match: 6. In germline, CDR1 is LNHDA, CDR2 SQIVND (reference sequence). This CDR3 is CASSTRQGGQPQHF. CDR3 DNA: TGTGCCAGTAGTACCCGACAGGGCGGTCAGCCCCAGCATTTT.

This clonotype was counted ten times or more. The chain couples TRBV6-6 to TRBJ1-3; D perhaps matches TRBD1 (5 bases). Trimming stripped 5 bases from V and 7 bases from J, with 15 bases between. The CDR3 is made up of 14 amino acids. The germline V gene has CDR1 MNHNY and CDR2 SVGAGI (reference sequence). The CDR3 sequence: CASSRLGGTNTIYF. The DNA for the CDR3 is TGTGCCAGCAGTCGTTTGGGAGGGACGAACACCATATATTTT.

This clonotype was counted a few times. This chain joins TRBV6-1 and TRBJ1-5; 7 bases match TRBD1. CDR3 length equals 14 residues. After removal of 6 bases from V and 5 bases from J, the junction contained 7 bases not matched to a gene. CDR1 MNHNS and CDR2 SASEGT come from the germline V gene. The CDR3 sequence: CASRTGQHYQPQHF. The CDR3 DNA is TGTGCCAGCAGGACGGGACAGCATTATCAGCCCCAGCATTTT.

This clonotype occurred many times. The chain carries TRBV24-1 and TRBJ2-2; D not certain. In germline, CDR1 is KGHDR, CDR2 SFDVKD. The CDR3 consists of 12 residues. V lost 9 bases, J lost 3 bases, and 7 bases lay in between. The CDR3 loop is CATDRYTGELFF. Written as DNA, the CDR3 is TGTGCCACCGACCGGTACACCGGGGAGCTGTTTTTT.

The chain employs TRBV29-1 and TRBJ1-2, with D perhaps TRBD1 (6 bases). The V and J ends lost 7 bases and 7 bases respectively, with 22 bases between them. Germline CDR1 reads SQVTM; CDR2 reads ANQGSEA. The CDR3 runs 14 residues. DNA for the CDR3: TGCAGCGCCCACGCACAGGGAGCTCTTTCTGGCTACACCTTC. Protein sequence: CSAHAQGALSGYTF. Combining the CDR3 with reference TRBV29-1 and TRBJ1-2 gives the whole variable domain SAVISQKPSRDICQRGTSLTIQCQVDSQVTMMFWYRQQPGQSLTLIATANQGSEATYESGFVIDKFPISRPNLTFSTLTVSNMSPEDSSIYLCSAHAQGALSGYTFGSGTRLTVV.

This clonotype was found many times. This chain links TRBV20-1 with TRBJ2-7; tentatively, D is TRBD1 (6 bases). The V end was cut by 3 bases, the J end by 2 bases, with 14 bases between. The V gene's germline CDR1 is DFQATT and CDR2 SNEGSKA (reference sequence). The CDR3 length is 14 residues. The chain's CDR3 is CSARFSTGTYEQYF. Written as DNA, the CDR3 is TGCAGTGCTAGGTTTTCGACAGGTACCTACGAGCAGTACTTC.

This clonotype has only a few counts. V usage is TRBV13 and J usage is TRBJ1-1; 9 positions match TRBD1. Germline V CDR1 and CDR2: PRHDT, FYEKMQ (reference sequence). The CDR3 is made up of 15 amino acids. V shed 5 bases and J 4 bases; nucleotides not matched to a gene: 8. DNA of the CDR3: TGTGCCAGCAGCCCCCGGGACAGGGTGGGCACTGAAGCTTTCTTT. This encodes CASSPRDRVGTEAFF.

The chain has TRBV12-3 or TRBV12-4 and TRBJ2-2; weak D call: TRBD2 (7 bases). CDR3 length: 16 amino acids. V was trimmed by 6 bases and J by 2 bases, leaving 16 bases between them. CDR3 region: CASRASGGPNTGELFF. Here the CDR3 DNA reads TGTGCCAGCAGAGCCTCGGGGGGCCCTAACACCGGGGAGCTGTTTTTT.

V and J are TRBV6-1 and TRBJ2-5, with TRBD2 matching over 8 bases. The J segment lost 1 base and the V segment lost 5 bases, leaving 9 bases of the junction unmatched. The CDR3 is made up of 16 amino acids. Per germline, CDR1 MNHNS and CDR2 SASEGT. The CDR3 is CASSNQRGPPQETQYF. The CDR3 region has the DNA TGTGCCAGCAGTAACCAGCGGGGGCCCCCCCAAGAGACCCAGTACTTC.

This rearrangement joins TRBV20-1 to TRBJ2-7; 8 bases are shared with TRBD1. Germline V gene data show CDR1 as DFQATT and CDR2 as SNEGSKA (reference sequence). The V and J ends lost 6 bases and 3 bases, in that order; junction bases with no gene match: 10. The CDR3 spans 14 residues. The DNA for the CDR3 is TGCAGTGCGCTCGAGGAGACAGGGGTCTACGAGCAGTACTTC. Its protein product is CSALEETGVYEQYF.

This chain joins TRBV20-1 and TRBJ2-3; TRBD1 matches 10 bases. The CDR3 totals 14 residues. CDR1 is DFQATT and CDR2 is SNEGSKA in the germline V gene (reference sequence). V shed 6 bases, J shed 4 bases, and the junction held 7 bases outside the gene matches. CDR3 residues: CSAEKGTGADTQYF. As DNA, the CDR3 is TGCAGTGCCGAAAAAGGGACAGGGGCAGATACGCAGTATTTT.

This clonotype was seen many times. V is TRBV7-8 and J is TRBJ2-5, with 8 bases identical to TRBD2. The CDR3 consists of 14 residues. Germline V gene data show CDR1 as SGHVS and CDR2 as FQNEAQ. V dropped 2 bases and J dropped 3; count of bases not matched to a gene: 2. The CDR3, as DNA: TGTGCCAGCAGCTTAAGACTAGCGAAAGAGACCCAGTACTTC. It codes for CASSLRLAKETQYF.

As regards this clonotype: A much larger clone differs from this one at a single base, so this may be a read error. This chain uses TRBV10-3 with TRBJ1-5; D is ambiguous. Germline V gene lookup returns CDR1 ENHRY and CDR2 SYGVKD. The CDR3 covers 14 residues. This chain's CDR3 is CASRPGAGLQPRHF. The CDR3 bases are TGTGCCAGCAGGCCAGGAGCGGGGTTGCAGCCCCGGCATTTT.

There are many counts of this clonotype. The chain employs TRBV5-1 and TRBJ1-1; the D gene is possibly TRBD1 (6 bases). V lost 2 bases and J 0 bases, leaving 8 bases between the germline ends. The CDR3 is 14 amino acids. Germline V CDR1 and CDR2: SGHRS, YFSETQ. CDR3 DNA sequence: TGCGCCAGCAGCTTCAGGGGAGTGAACACTGAAGCTTTCTTT. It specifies CASSFRGVNTEAFF.

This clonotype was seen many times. The CDR3 here is CASSTRVPNTGELFF. CDR3 DNA: TGTGCCAGTAGTACCAGGGTGCCGAACACCGGGGAGCTGTTTTTT. The chain employs TRBV19 and TRBJ2-2; D perhaps matches TRBD1 (5 bases). CDR1 and CDR2 (germline): LNHDA, SQIVND (reference sequence). The V end was cut by 4 bases, the J end by 0 bases, with 9 bases between. This CDR3 region has 15 residues. Together with reference TRBV19 and TRBJ2-2, the CDR3 gives the full variable domain: DGGITQSPKYLFRKEGQNVTLSCEQNLNHDAMYWYRQDPGQGLRLIYYSQIVNDFQKGDIAEGYSVSREKKESFPLTVTSAQKNPTAFYLCASSTRVPNTGELFFGEGSRLTVL.

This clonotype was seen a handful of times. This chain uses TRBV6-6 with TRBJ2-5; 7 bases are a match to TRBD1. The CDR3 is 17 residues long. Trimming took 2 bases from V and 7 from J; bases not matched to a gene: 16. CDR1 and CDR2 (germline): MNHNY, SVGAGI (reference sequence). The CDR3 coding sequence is TGTGCCAGCAGTTACCCCCCCGGGACAGTCCTGGCGCGGACCCAGTACTTC. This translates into CASSYPPGTVLARTQYF.